The T cell receptor (beta chain) under discussion was sequenced for a study of blood T cells in healthy people across ages. Study-level points and caveats: Naive CD4+ cells and diversity were both higher in long-lived donors than in aged donors.

As to this clonotype: Its antigen is not known.

Alongside a J-beta primer mix, a sample-barcoded 5' primer served in a second PCR lasting about 6 to 12 cycles. MiXCR was run by TCRdb on the 5' RACE reads, yielding one entry per CDR3 protein. Of about 680,000 distinct CDR3 sequences listed, approximately 49% are singletons. This CDR3 is 13 amino acids long. CDR1 is ENHRY and CDR2 is SYGVKD in the germline V gene. The ends were cut back, 10 bases at V and 6 bases at J, with 13 bases in the middle. Sample: blood. The chain is built from TRBV10-3 and TRBJ1-6, with D perhaps matching TRBD1 (6 bases). This receptor was identified in a woman in her fifties or sixties in good health. CDR3 in amino acids: CANRQEFNSPLHF. CDR3 DNA sequence: TGTGCCAACCGACAGGAGTTTAATTCACCCCTCCACTTT.